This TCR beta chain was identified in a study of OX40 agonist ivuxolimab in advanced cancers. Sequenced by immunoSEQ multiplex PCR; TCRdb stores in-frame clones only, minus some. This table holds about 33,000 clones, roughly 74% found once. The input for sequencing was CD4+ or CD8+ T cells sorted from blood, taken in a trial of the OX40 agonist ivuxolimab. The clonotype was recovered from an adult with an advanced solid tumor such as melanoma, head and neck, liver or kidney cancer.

The CDR3: CASSPRTGNWLDTEAFF. CDR3 DNA sequence: TGTGCCAGTAGTCCTCGAACAGGGAACTGGTTGGACACTGAAGCTTTCTTT. The gene calls are TRBV19 and TRBJ1-1, with a possible D match to TRBD1 (6 bases). V lost 5 bases and J 3 bases, leaving 22 bases between the germline ends. The length of the CDR3 is 17 residues. CDR1 and CDR2 (germline): LNHDA, SQIVND (reference sequence).